A selection of T cell receptor beta chains follows, all from one sample in a study of T cells after yellow fever vaccination. TCRdb itself ran the 5' RACE reads through MiXCR, one entry per CDR3 protein. The sample contains 11,000 to 15,000 distinct CDR3 sequences, more than 7% of which appear only once. The specimen was PBMCs, either bulk or a sorted T-cell subset (CD4+, CD8+, memory, or dextramer-sorted; not recorded which), collected on the day of the yellow fever booster vaccination. These receptors were obtained from a man between 18 and 29 years old who received the YFV17D yellow fever vaccine. Each CDR3 is given with its conserved first and last residue.

J gene	V gene	CDR3 protein
TRBJ2-1	TRBV5-4	CASSLALVGIYNEQFF
TRBJ1-3	TRBV4-3	CASSQVYGGNTIYF
TRBJ2-3	TRBV12-5	CASGTGTSGGLFMDTQYF
TRBJ2-2	TRBV5-1	CASSYLAPTANTGELFF
TRBJ1-2	TRBV28	CASSLFRDRAGRESGYTF
TRBJ1-3	TRBV4-3	CASSQDGESSGNTIYF
TRBJ2-1	TRBV7-2	CASSLVGAATYNEQFF
TRBJ2-1	TRBV5-1	CASGRTSGGPSSYNEQFF
TRBJ2-3	TRBV20-1	CSAIRLAGESRDTQYF
TRBJ2-5	TRBV10-3	CAIRDGVQETQYF
TRBJ2-1	TRBV28	CASSLAGGNYNEQFF
TRBJ1-1	TRBV20-1	CSARDPEAFF
TRBJ1-3	TRBV5-4	CASSLAGGQTRHTIYF
TRBJ2-5	TRBV5-5	CASSFQETQYF
TRBJ2-1	TRBV6-2/TRBV6-3	CASRPGSPYNEQFF
TRBJ2-1	TRBV2	CASDRGPFYNEQFF
TRBJ1-1	TRBV7-9	CASSLAITGNTEAFF
TRBJ1-1	TRBV19	CACSPDRVRGTEAFF
TRBJ1-3	TRBV6-2/TRBV6-3	CASSYVGQSDGNTIYF
TRBJ1-2	TRBV7-2	CASSSPLGTGGYGYTF
TRBJ2-2	TRBV4-2	CASGRGGNTGELFF
TRBJ1-2	TRBV15	CATSRDRQGYGYTF
TRBJ1-1	TRBV5-6	CASSFPQSRISNTEAFF
TRBJ2-6	TRBV7-8	CASSLETGGIWLGANVLTF
TRBJ2-2	TRBV20-1	CSARVGGNTGELFF